This TCR beta chain was sequenced in a study of blood T cells in healthy people across ages. With 2 bases removed from V and 1 base from J, the gap between germline ends came to 5 bases. Germline lookup yields CDR1 MNHEY and CDR2 SMNVEV (reference sequence). This CDR3 comprises 13 residues. A second PCR of 7 to 11 cycles used a sample-barcoded 5' primer and a J-beta primer mix. TCRdb used MiXCR to reprocess the 5' RACE reads, holding one entry per CDR3 protein. This table has about 1,500,000 distinct CDR3 sequences, 35% to 45% appearing once. There are many counts of this clonotype. This chain joins TRBV27 and TRBJ1-1, with D unclear. This TCR was sampled from a woman aged 18-35 years in good health. Sequences were obtained from blood. CDR3 DNA sequence: TGTGCCAGCAGTTTACAGGCGAACACTGAAGCTTTCTTT. Amino acids: CASSLQANTEAFF.